The 4 T cell receptor beta chains below come from one sample, sequenced in a study of shared clonotypes between healthy human individuals. Libraries were prepared by immunoSEQ multiplex PCR; TCRdb keeps only in-frame clonotypes and omits some of them. The data contain 1,500,000 or so clones, 98% of them singletons. Sequencing was carried out using naive CD4+ T cells sorted from blood. The subset here: CD45RA+ positively selected. The receptor set was obtained from a man in his thirties or forties in good health.

The V and J genes are TRBV9 and TRBJ2-1; 7 positions match TRBD2. Trimming took 4 bases from V and 4 from J; bases not matched to a gene: 5. The CDR3 loop spans 14 amino acids. Germline values: CDR1 SGDLS, CDR2 YYNGEE. The DNA for the CDR3 is TGTGCCAGCAGCCCCGCAGCGGGGTACAATGAGCAGTTCTTC. Translation gives CASSPAAGYNEQFF.

The rearrangement joins TRBV18 to TRBJ2-5, with a weak D call TRBD2 (5 bases). This CDR3 is built from 12 residues. Germline V gene sequence: CDR1 KGHSH, CDR2 LQKENI. The V end was cut by 3 bases, the J end by 9 bases, with 11 bases between. The CDR3 nucleotides are TGTGCCAGCTCACCTCCTCAGAGGGCCCAGTACTTC. Protein: CASSPPQRAQYF.

CDR3 loop: CASSQGRQALYEQYF. The CDR3 DNA sequence: TGTGCCAGCAGCCAAGGGAGACAGGCGCTCTACGAGCAGTACTTC. The chain joins TRBV4-2 to TRBJ2-7, with a possible D match to TRBD1 (6 bases). With 1 base removed from V and 3 bases from J, the gap between germline ends came to 13 bases. Germline assignment: CDR1 LGHNA and CDR2 YNFKEQ. The CDR3 contains 15 residues.

The chain is built from TRBV9 and TRBJ2-5, with TRBD2 identical over 7 bases. With V trimmed by 0 bases and J by 2 bases, 16 bases remained unmatched. The CDR3 contains 19 residues. Germline assignment: CDR1 SGDLS and CDR2 YYNGEE. The CDR3 nucleotides read TGTGCCAGCAGCGTAGCTAGCGGTAGGGTATGGAGCGAACAAGAGACCCAGTACTTC. Amino acids: CASSVASGRVWSEQETQYF.